A selection of T cell receptor beta chains follows, all from one sample in a study of blood T cell repertoires in COVID-19. The assay was immunoSEQ multiplex PCR, and TCRdb's table has in-frame clones only and misses some. Among a few hundred thousand clones listed, more than 80% were seen once. Material: peripheral blood. The receptors stem from a young man who had recovered from COVID-19. The CDR3 runs from the conserved cysteine through the conserved F or W. Fields, in order: clone size, V gene, J gene, D gene, CDR3 DNA, CDR3 protein. A D gene is named only where the DNA matches it firmly. Size is omitted from some rows. Given values are once, few, many or a class for expanded clones.

few	TRBV7-2	TRBJ2-1	NA	TGTGCCAGCAGAAATAGGGGGGGGGCCCTAAACTCCTACAATGAGCAGTTCTTC	CASRNRGGALNSYNEQFF
NA	TRBV27	TRBJ1-5	TRBD1	TGTGCCAGCAGTTTATATGGAACAGGGGAAAGTCAGCCCCAGCATTTT	CASSLYGTGESQPQHF
NA	TRBV9	TRBJ2-7	NA	TGTGCCAGCAGCGTAGTCGGCACGGCGACTTACTACGAGCAGTACTTC	CASSVVGTATYYEQYF
NA	TRBV5-4	TRBJ2-7	TRBD2	TGTGCCAGCAGCCCCGGGACTAGCGGTTATAACTCCTACGAGCAGTACTTC	CASSPGTSGYNSYEQYF
NA	TRBV12-3/TRBV12-4	TRBJ2-6	NA	TGTGCCACCCACTCTGGGGCCAACGTCCTGACTTTC	CATHSGANVLTF
NA	TRBV19	TRBJ1-1	TRBD1	TGTGCCAGTAGTACCAGGACAGGGCCCATGAACACTGAAGCTTTCTTT	CASSTRTGPMNTEAFF
NA	TRBV4-1	TRBJ1-2	NA	TGCGCCAGCAGTCCAGGGAGGGTCCAGCGCCAAGGCTACACCTTC	CASSPGRVQRQGYTF
NA	TRBV4-1	TRBJ2-7	TRBD1	TGCGCCAGCAGCGTTCCGGGACAGGGTTACGAGCAGTACTTC	CASSVPGQGYEQYF
NA	TRBV2	TRBJ1-4	TRBD1	TGTGCCAGCAGCCCCGGTAGGACAGGGGGAGTAAAACTGTTTTTT	CASSPGRTGGVKLFF
NA	TRBV5-1	TRBJ1-1	NA	TGCGCCAGCAGCCCAACAGCTCCCGGGGGCACTGAAGCTTTCTTT	CASSPTAPGGTEAFF
NA	TRBV4-2	TRBJ1-3	TRBD1	TGTGCCAGCAGTCCAGACAGGGAGTTAAACACCATATATTTT	CASSPDRELNTIYF
NA	TRBV6-5	TRBJ1-1	NA	TGTGCCAGCAGATTACAGGGAGATTCCACTGAAGCTTTCTTT	CASRLQGDSTEAFF
NA	TRBV7-8	TRBJ1-1	TRBD1	TGTGCCAGCAGCTTAGGGGGACAGCCGAACACTGAAGCTTTCTTT	CASSLGGQPNTEAFF
NA	TRBV10-3	TRBJ1-4	NA	TGTGCCATCAGTGAGAGTGGGGGGAATGAAAAACTGTTTTTT	CAISESGGNEKLFF
NA	TRBV7-3	TRBJ1-6	TRBD1	TGTGCCAGCAGCTCCGGGACAGGGCCTTCACCCCTCCACTTT	CASSSGTGPSPLHF
NA	TRBV29-1	TRBJ1-1	NA	TGCAGCGGGGCGACTAGTTGGGACACTGAAGCTTTCTTT	CSGATSWDTEAFF
NA	TRBV29-1	TRBJ1-1	TRBD1	TGCAGCGTTCCCGCCACAGGGGGCGTAAGGAACACTGAAGCTTTCTTT	CSVPATGGVRNTEAFF
NA	TRBV5-1	TRBJ1-1	NA	TGCGCCAGCAGCCCCCAGGTAGGTGGCGAAGCTTTCTTT	CASSPQVGGEAFF
NA	TRBV19	TRBJ1-1	NA	TGTGCCAGTAAGGGGGTCGCACCACCGGAAGCTTTCTTT	CASKGVAPPEAFF
NA	TRBV6-4	TRBJ1-5	NA	TGTGCCAGCAGTGACTCGACAGACGGCAATCAGCCCCAGCATTTT	CASSDSTDGNQPQHF
NA	TRBV5-1	TRBJ2-3	TRBD2	TGCGCCAGCAGCCGCGGTAGCGGGAGGACGCAGTATTTT	CASSRGSGRTQYF
NA	TRBV7-8	TRBJ2-1	TRBD2	TGTGCCAGCAGCGCCCATCATCCCGGACTAGCGAGCGACAATGAGCAGTTCTTC	CASSAHHPGLASDNEQFF
NA	TRBV23-1	TRBJ2-4	TRBD2	TGCGCCAGCAGTCTCCCTGGGCTAGCGGGATCCAAAAACATTCAGTACTTC	CASSLPGLAGSKNIQYF
NA	TRBV19	TRBJ2-4	NA	TGTGCCAGTAGTATATTGGAGGGGGCCAAAAACATTCAGTACTTC	CASSILEGAKNIQYF
NA	TRBV5-6	TRBJ1-2	NA	TGTGCCAGCAGCACGGGAGCTAACTATGGCTACACCTTC	CASSTGANYGYTF
NA	TRBV5-4	TRBJ2-4	NA	TGTGCCAGCAGCGGGCCCCCCGGGCAGGGAAGGATTCAGTACTTC	CASSGPPGQGRIQYF
NA	TRBV6-4	TRBJ2-2	TRBD1	TGTGCCAGCAGTGAGGCAGGGGGCTATTCCCGGGAGCTGTTTTTT	CASSEAGGYSRELFF
NA	TRBV6-6	TRBJ1-6	TRBD1	TGTGCCAGCAGACCGACAGGGTACTCACCCCTCCACTTT	CASRPTGYSPLHF
NA	TRBV4-3	TRBJ1-2	NA	TGCGCCAGCAGCCAAGATGGCGGAAATTATGGCTACACCTTC	CASSQDGGNYGYTF
NA	TRBV18	TRBJ1-6	TRBD1	TGTGCCAGCTCACCAAGCCAGGGGGTTTCACCCCTCCACTTT	CASSPSQGVSPLHF
NA	TRBV19	TRBJ2-1	TRBD1	TGTGCCAGTAGTATTGGGACAGGGTCGCCGGTCAATGAGCAGTTCTTC	CASSIGTGSPVNEQFF
NA	TRBV4-1	TRBJ2-3	TRBD2	TGCGCCAGCAGCCAAGATATGGTCCTAGCGGGGGCCACAGATACGCAGTATTTT	CASSQDMVLAGATDTQYF
NA	TRBV4-1	TRBJ2-7	NA	TGCGCCAGCAGCCAAGCGGGGGTCGGCAGTTACGAGCAGTACTTC	CASSQAGVGSYEQYF
NA	TRBV7-7	TRBJ2-7	NA	TGTGCTAGCAGCTTGCAGCCGGGACACTTCTACGAGCAGTACTTC	CASSLQPGHFYEQYF
NA	TRBV19	TRBJ2-1	NA	TGTGCCAGCGGGACTTCCTCCTACAATGAGCAGTTCTTC	CASGTSSYNEQFF
once	TRBV6-5	TRBJ1-5	NA	TGTGCCACCCGGGAGGGTAGCAATCAGCCCCAGCATTTT	CATREGSNQPQHF
NA	TRBV29-1	TRBJ2-3	TRBD2	TGCAGCGTTCTGACTAGCGGACGAACAGATACGCAGTATTTT	CSVLTSGRTDTQYF
NA	TRBV10-1	TRBJ2-1	NA	TGCGCCAGCAGCGCCGAGTTTAATGAGCAGTTCTTC	CASSAEFNEQFF
NA	TRBV11-2	TRBJ2-2	TRBD2	TGTGCCAGCAGCTTAGGGGCTAGCGGGAGGCCCGGGGAGCTGTTTTTT	CASSLGASGRPGELFF
NA	TRBV4-3	TRBJ2-5	NA	TGCGCCAGCCGGGACAACCAAGAGACCCAGTACTTC	CASRDNQETQYF
NA	TRBV29-1	TRBJ1-5	NA	TGCAGCGCGAAGGGGTTTGATCAGCCCCAGCATTTT	CSAKGFDQPQHF
NA	TRBV13	TRBJ2-5	TRBD1	TGTGCCAGCAGCTCTGGACAGGCTTCGTACCAAGAGACCCAGTACTTC	CASSSGQASYQETQYF
NA	TRBV28	TRBJ1-1	NA	TGTGCCAGCAGTTTAAACTTCAGGGGTGGGGCTTTCTTT	CASSLNFRGGAFF
few	TRBV5-8	TRBJ2-2	NA	TGTGCCAGCAGCTTGGATAAAGTTCGTCGGGTGCAGACGAACACCGGGGAGCTGTTTTTT	CASSLDKVRRVQTNTGELFF
NA	TRBV19	TRBJ2-2	NA	TGTGCCAGTAGTCGTTCCCCTGGGACTTCGAACACCGGGGAGCTGTTTTTT	CASSRSPGTSNTGELFF
NA	TRBV4-1	TRBJ2-2	NA	TGCGCCAGCAGCCAAGTACAGATTAGGACCGGGGAGCTGTTTTTT	CASSQVQIRTGELFF
NA	TRBV19	TRBJ2-7	TRBD1	TGTGCCAGTAGCCTCGGGACAGGGAACTACGAGCAGTACTTC	CASSLGTGNYEQYF
NA	TRBV19	TRBJ1-4	TRBD1	TGTGCCAGTAGTACGACAGGGTCTGATAATGAAAAACTGTTTTTT	CASSTTGSDNEKLFF
NA	TRBV3-1/TRBV3-2	TRBJ2-1	TRBD2	TGTGCCAGCAGCCAAGCTAGCGGGATCAGCCCCTCCTACAATGAGCAGTTCTTC	CASSQASGISPSYNEQFF
NA	TRBV10-1	TRBJ2-1	TRBD1	TGCGCCAGCAGTTTGAACAGGGGGCATGAGCAGTTCTTC	CASSLNRGHEQFF
NA	TRBV5-6	TRBJ1-4	NA	TGTGCCAGCAGCTTGAAAGGGGCTAATGAAAAACTGTTTTTT	CASSLKGANEKLFF
once	TRBV7-3	TRBJ2-3	NA	TGTGCCAGCAGCTTATCCGTTCAGACGGGGGGCAAGACAGATACGCAGTATTTT	CASSLSVQTGGKTDTQYF
NA	TRBV11-3	TRBJ2-2	NA	TGTGCCAGCAGCTTTCAGGGAGGCGGGGAGCTGTTTTTT	CASSFQGGGELFF
NA	TRBV12-3/TRBV12-4	TRBJ2-7	TRBD2	TGTGCCAGCAGTTTGGGGGGGGGCTACGAGCAGTACTTC	CASSLGGGYEQYF
NA	TRBV7-9	TRBJ1-1	NA	TGTGCCAGCAGCTTGGGACATCGAGGGGCAGGAGCTTTCTTT	CASSLGHRGAGAFF
NA	TRBV5-4	TRBJ2-3	TRBD1	TGTGCCAGCAGCTTTCACAGGGGGTCGGACACAGATACGCAGTATTTT	CASSFHRGSDTDTQYF
NA	TRBV11-2	TRBJ1-5	TRBD1	TGTGCCAGCAGCCCAAGTCCCGGGACAGGAGATCAGCCCCAGCATTTT	CASSPSPGTGDQPQHF
once	TRBV7-9	TRBJ2-1	TRBD1	TGTGCCAGCAGGCTCAGGGGGAATCATGAGCAGTTCTTC	CASRLRGNHEQFF
NA	TRBV27	TRBJ2-1	TRBD2	TGTGCCAGCAGTTGGGTCGGGGAGGGTGAGCAGTTCTTC	CASSWVGEGEQFF
NA	TRBV30	TRBJ1-5	NA	TGTGCCTGGAGTTCAGGCAATCAGCCCCAGCATTTT	CAWSSGNQPQHF